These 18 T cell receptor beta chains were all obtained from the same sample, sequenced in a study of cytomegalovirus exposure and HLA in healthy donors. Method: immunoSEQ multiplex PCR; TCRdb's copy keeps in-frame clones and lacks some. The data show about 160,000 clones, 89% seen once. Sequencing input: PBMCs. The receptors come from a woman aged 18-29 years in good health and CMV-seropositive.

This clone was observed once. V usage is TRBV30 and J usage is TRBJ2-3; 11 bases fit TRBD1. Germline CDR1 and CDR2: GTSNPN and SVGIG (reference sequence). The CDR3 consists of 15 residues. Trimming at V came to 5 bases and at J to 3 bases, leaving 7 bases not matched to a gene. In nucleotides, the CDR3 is TGTGCCTGGCTACGCTGGGACAGGGGGACAGATACGCAGTATTTT. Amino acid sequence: CAWLRWDRGTDTQYF.

As DNA, the CDR3 is TGTGCCAGCAGTCTCCGACTAGCGGGGACCACAGATACGCAGTATTTT. Translated: CASSLRLAGTTDTQYF. This rearrangement joins TRBV28 to TRBJ2-3, with 11 bases that match TRBD2. With V trimmed by 5 bases and J by 2 bases, 6 bases remained unmatched. The CDR3 runs 16 residues. Germline loops: CDR1 MDHEN, CDR2 SYDVKM.

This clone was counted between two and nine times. CDR3 loop: CASSSPLSYEQYF. CDR3 nucleotide sequence: TGTGCCAGCAGCTCCCCACTTTCTTACGAGCAGTACTTC. J is TRBJ2-7 and V is TRBV7-9; D unresolved. Trimming cost V 4 bases and J 4 bases, with 11 bases left between them. Germline lookup yields CDR1 SEHNR and CDR2 FQNEAQ (reference sequence). This CDR3 is 13 amino acids long.

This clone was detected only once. The CDR3 loop reads CSVGGWTGTGTEAFF. The CDR3 DNA follows: TGCAGCGTTGGGGGCTGGACAGGGACGGGCACTGAAGCTTTCTTT. The V call is TRBV29-1, the J call TRBJ1-1; 8 nucleotides align to TRBD1. This CDR3 is built from 15 residues. J lost 4 bases, V lost 4 bases, and 11 bases had no gene match. CDR1 and CDR2 (germline): SQVTM, ANQGSEA.

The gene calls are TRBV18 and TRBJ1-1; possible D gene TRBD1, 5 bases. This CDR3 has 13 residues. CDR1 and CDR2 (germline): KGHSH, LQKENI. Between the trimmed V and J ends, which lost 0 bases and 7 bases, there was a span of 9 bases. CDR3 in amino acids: CASSPPPGIEAFF. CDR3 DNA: TGTGCCAGCTCACCACCCCCAGGGATTGAAGCTTTCTTT. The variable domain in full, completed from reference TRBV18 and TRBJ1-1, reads NAGVMQNPRHLVRRRGQEARLRCSPMKGHSHVYWYRQLPEEGLKFMVYLQKENIIDESGMPKERFSAEFPKEGPSILRIQQVVRGDSAAYFCASSPPPGIEAFFGQGTRLTVV.

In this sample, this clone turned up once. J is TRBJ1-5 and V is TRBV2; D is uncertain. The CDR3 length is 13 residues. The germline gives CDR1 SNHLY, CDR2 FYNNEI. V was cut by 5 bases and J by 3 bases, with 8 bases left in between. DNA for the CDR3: TGTGCCAGCAGTACAGAAAACAATCAGCCCCAGCATTTT. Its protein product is CASSTENNQPQHF.

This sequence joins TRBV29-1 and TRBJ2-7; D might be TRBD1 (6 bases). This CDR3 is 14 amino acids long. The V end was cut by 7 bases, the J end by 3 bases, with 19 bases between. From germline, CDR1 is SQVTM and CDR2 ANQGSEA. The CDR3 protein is CSARHGVQGYEQYF. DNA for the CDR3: TGCAGCGCTCGACACGGGGTACAGGGCTACGAGCAGTACTTC.

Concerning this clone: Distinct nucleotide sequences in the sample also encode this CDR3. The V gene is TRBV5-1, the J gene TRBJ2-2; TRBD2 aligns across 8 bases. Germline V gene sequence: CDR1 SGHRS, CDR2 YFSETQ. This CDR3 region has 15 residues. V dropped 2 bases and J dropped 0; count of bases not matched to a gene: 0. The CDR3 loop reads CASSLAGANTGELFF. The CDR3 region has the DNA TGCGCCAGCAGCTTAGCGGGGGCGAACACCGGGGAGCTGTTTTTT.

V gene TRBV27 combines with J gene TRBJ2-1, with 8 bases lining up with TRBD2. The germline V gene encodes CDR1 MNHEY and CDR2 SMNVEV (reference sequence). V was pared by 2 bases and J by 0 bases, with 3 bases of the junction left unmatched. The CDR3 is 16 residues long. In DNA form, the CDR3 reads TGTGCCAGCAGTTTACCGAGCGGGAGCTCCTACAATGAGCAGTTCTTC. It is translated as CASSLPSGSSYNEQFF.

This CDR3 reads CASGFGQYEQYF. The DNA for the CDR3 is TGTGCTAGTGGCTTCGGACAGTACGAGCAGTACTTC. The J gene is TRBJ2-7, the V gene TRBV12-5; a weak D match, TRBD1 (6 bases). The CDR3 is made up of 12 amino acids. The V and J ends lost 6 bases and 4 bases respectively, with 10 bases between them. Germline CDR1 is LGHNT and CDR2 is FRNRAP. Full variable domain (missing parts from reference TRBV12-5 and TRBJ2-7): DARVTQTPRHKVTEMGQEVTMRCQPILGHNTVFWYRQTMMQGLELLAYFRNRAPLDDSGMPKDRFSAEMPDATLATLKIQPSEPRDSAVYFCASGFGQYEQYFGPGTRLTVT.

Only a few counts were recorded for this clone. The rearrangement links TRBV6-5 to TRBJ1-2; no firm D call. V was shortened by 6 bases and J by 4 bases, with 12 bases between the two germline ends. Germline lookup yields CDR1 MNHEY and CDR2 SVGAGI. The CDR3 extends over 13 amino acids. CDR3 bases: TGTGCCAGCAGAGACACGTCTCTCTATGGCTACACCTTC. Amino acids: CASRDTSLYGYTF.

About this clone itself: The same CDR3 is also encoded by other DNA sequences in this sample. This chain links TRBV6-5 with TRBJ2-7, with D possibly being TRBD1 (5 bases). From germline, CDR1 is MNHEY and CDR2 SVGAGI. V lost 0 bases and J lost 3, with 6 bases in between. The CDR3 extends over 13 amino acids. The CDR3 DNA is TGTGCCAGCAGTTACTCTAGGGGCTACGAGCAGTACTTC. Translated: CASSYSRGYEQYF.

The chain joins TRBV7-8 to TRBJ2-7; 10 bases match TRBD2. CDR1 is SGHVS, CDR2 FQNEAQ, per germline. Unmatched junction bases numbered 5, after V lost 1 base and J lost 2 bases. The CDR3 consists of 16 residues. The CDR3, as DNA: TGTGCCAGCAGCTTAGGTACTAGCGGGACCCCCTACGAGCAGTACTTC. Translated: CASSLGTSGTPYEQYF.

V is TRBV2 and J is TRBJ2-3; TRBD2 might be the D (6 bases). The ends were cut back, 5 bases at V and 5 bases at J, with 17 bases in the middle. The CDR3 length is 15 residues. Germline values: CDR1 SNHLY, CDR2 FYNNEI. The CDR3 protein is CASSPSTLGGDTQYF. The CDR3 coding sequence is TGTGCCAGCAGTCCGAGCACCCTCGGGGGAGATACGCAGTATTTT.

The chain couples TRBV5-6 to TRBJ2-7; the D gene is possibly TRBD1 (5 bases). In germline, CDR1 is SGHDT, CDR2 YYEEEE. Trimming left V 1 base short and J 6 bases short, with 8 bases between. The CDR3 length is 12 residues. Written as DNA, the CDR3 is TGTGCCAGCAGCTTGCAGGGTCCCGAGCAGTACTTC. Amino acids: CASSLQGPEQYF.

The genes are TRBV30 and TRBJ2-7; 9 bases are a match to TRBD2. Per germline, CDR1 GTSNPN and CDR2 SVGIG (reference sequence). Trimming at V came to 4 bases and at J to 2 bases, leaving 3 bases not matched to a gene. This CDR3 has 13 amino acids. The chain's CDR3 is CAWTSGTAYEQYF. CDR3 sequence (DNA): TGTGCCTGGACTAGCGGGACGGCCTACGAGCAGTACTTC.

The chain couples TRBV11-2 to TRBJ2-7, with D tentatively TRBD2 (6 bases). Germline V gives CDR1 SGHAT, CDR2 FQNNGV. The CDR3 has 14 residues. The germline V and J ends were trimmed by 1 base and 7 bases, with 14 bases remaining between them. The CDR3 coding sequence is TGTGCCAGCAGCTTAGTGGCGGGGACTTTGGAGCAGTACTTC. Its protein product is CASSLVAGTLEQYF.

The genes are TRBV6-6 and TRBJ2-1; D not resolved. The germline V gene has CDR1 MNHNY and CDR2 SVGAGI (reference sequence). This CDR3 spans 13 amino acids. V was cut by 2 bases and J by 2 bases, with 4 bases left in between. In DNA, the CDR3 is TGTGCCAGCAGTTACACAGCCTACAATGAGCAGTTCTTC. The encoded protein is CASSYTAYNEQFF.